This is a list of T cell receptor beta chains from one sample in a study of T cells in Graves' hyperthyroidism and ophthalmopathy. TCRdb re-derived calls from the multiplex PCR reads in MiXCR, one entry per CDR3 protein. The table records some 700,000 distinct CDR3 sequences, roughly 17% of them present only once. Source material: blood. These receptors all come from a man aged 45-65 years with Graves' hyperthyroidism. The CDR3 runs from the conserved cysteine through the conserved F or W. The D gene is left open where the match is weak. Clone size is given for some rows only: seen once, a few or many times, or a class if the clone is expanded.

TRBV6-1	TRBJ2-7	.	TRBD2	TGTGCCAGCAGGCAACTAGCGGGGGGATCCTACGAGCAGTACTTC	CASRQLAGGSYEQYF
TRBV13	TRBJ2-1	.	TRBD2	TGTGCCAGCAGCGGACGTCACCAACTAGCGGGGCTCAATGAGCAGTTCTTC	CASSGRHQLAGLNEQFF
TRBV15	TRBJ2-3	.	TRBD2	TGTGCCACCAGCAGAGATTTAGCGGGGATCACAGATACGCAGTATTTT	CATSRDLAGITDTQYF
TRBV12-3/TRBV12-4	TRBJ2-7	.	TRBD2	TGTGCCAGCAGTCCGGGACTAGCGGGTTTCGAGCAGTACTTC	CASSPGLAGFEQYF
TRBV28	TRBJ1-1	.	.	TGCGCCAGCAGTTTATCGGACACCTTGAACGCTGAAGCTTTCTTT	CASSLSDTLNAEAFF
TRBV30	TRBJ1-4	many	TRBD1	TGTGCCTGGACAAGCCCGGGACAGGGGATTGAAAAACTGTTTTTT	CAWTSPGQGIEKLFF
TRBV3-1	TRBJ2-7	.	TRBD1	TGTGCCAGCAGCCATCCAGGGGGCTACGAGCAGTACTTC	CASSHPGGYEQYF
TRBV2	TRBJ1-4	many	.	TGTGCCAGCAACACCCCCGGCGGGGGGACTAATGAAAAACTGTTTTTT	CASNTPGGGTNEKLFF
TRBV20-1	TRBJ2-3	.	TRBD2	TGCAGTGCTAGTATCCGGGAGGGCCTTGCAGATACGCAGTATTTT	CSASIREGLADTQYF
TRBV5-6	TRBJ1-4	few	.	TGTGCCAGCAGCGGAAGACAGGTGAAATTAGAAAAACTGTTTTTT	CASSGRQVKLEKLFF
TRBV25-1	TRBJ2-1	.	.	TGTGCCAGCAGTGAGCCTAGAACTAATGAGCAGTTCTTC	CASSEPRTNEQFF
TRBV28	TRBJ1-1	many	.	TGTGCCAGCAGTTCAGTCAGAGGGGGGATGGCTGAAGCTTTCTTT	CASSSVRGGMAEAFF
TRBV3-1	TRBJ1-4	.	.	TGTGCCAGCAGCCAAGGAGGAAGGGGATTGGATGAAAAACTGTTTTTT	CASSQGGRGLDEKLFF
TRBV28	TRBJ2-2	many	.	TGTGCCAGCAGTCCCACGGGAGCAGCGAACACCGGGGAGCTGTTTTTT	CASSPTGAANTGELFF
TRBV3-1	TRBJ2-1	many	.	TGTGCCAGCAGCCAAGTTTCGGGAGTAGCCGGCAATGAGCAGTTCTTC	CASSQVSGVAGNEQFF
TRBV6-2/TRBV6-3	TRBJ1-1	few	.	TGTGCCAGCAGTTATCCCCCAATAGGGGCCGCCCGTAACACTGAAGCTTTCTTT	CASSYPPIGAARNTEAFF
TRBV9	TRBJ2-1	.	.	TGTGCCAGCAGCGTAGAATGGCTAGCGTCTTACAATGAGCAGTTCTTC	CASSVEWLASYNEQFF
TRBV7-3	TRBJ2-5	.	TRBD2	TGTGCCAGCGGGGCTAGCGGGACACCCCAAGAGACCCAGTACTTC	CASGASGTPQETQYF
TRBV5-1	TRBJ2-7	many	.	TGCGCCAGCAGCGGTGCCAAAGGAAACTCCTACGAGCAGTACTTC	CASSGAKGNSYEQYF
TRBV5-4	TRBJ1-2	.	.	TGTGCCAGCAGCTCCAGACAGCAACCCGTCTATGGCTACACCTTC	CASSSRQQPVYGYTF